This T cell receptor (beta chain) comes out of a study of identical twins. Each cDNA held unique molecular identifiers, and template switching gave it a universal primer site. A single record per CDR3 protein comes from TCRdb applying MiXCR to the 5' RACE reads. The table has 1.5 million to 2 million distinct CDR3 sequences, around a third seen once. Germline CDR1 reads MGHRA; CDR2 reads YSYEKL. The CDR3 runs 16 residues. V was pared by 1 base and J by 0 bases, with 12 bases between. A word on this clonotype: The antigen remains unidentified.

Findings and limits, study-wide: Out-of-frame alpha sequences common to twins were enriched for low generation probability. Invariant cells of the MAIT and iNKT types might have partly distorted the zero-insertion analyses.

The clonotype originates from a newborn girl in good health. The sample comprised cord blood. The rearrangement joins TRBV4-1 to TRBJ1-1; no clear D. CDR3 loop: CASSQGGRRLNTEAFF. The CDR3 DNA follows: TGCGCCAGCAGCCAAGGAGGACGGCGGCTGAACACTGAAGCTTTCTTT.